The entry that follows covers one TCR beta chain sequence. The antigen is undetermined. The entry originates in a study of a mutant IDH1 vaccine in newly diagnosed glioma. Trimming took off 4 bases at V and 4 bases at J, with 8 bases between the two ends. CDR1 and CDR2 (germline): SEHNR, FQNEAQ (reference sequence). This CDR3 spans 13 amino acids. The protocol was immunoSEQ multiplex PCR, while the TCRdb copy is restricted to in-frame clones and leaves out a portion. Altogether tens of thousands of clones are present, 80% to 90% being singletons, with the ten largest covering about 3%. The time point here: baseline, week 1 (first vaccination visit). The sample's treatment: pre-vaccination baseline after standard-of-care therapy. New WHO grade 3 or 4 IDH1-mutant, ATRX-lost astrocytomas were present in all donors. Study outcomes and limitations: In roughly 93% of patients, immune responses induced by the vaccine occurred. Whatever changes occurred in top peripheral T cell clonotypes seemed unrelated to pseudoprogression.

V gene TRBV7-9 combines with J gene TRBJ1-5; D unresolved. The TCR was taken from a man aged 25 to 45 with glioma. The sample consisted of PBMCs, taken from a glioma patient treated with radiotherapy, temozolomide or both. The CDR3 here is CASSSPPNQPQHF. The CDR3 DNA reads as TGTGCCAGCAGCTCCCCCCCGAATCAGCCCCAGCATTTT.